This record covers a single T cell receptor (beta chain). Under the authors' procedure: Estimated nucleated cell counts came from reference gene primer amplification. Only in-frame clones appear in the TCRdb table, and some are missing; sequencing was by immunoSEQ multiplex PCR. V and J calls and clone size follow that table, whereas D and trimming were derived from the DNA. The sample yields around 320,000 clones, just under 90% seen once. This entry is derived from a study of blood T cell repertoires in COVID-19. The sequencing input was PBMCs or T cells enriched from blood (not recorded which). The sequence was obtained from a woman between 50 and 59 years old who had been exposed to COVID-19.

CDR3 bases: TGTGCCAGTAGTATAGATCGTTCCAAAAACGGACAGAGGGGATATGGCTACACCTTC. Encoded protein: CASSIDRSKNGQRGYGYTF. This sequence joins TRBV19 and TRBJ1-2, with D possibly matching TRBD1 (6 bases). This CDR3 is 19 amino acids long. V was trimmed by 0 bases and J by 5 bases, leaving 25 bases between them. The germline gives CDR1 LNHDA, CDR2 SQIVND (reference sequence).